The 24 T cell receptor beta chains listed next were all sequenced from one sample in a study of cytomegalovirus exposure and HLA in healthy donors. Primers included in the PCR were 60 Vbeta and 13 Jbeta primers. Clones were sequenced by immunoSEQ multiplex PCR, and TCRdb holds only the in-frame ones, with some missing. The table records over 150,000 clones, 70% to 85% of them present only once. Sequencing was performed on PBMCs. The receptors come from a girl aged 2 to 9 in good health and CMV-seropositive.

In DNA, the CDR3 is TGTGCCAGCAGCCCCCGAGGCGGGAGCTCCTACAATGAGCAGTTCTTC. This sequence encodes CASSPRGGSSYNEQFF. The rearrangement uses TRBV11-3 and TRBJ2-1; 7 bases agree with TRBD2. The CDR3 runs to 16 residues. Germline assignment: CDR1 SGHNT and CDR2 YENEEA. The V gene end was trimmed by 5 bases and the J gene end by 0 bases; junction bases not matched to a gene: 7. The whole variable domain, filled in from reference TRBV11-3 and TRBJ2-1, reads EAGVVQSPRYKIIEKKQPVAFWCNPISGHNTLYWYLQNLGQGPELLIRYENEEAVDDSQLPKDRFSAERLKGVDSTLKIQPAELGDSAVYLCASSPRGGSSYNEQFFGPGTRLTVL.

The CDR3 region has the DNA TGTGCCAGCAGTTACAGCGACCGGAACGAGCAGTACTTC. It codes for CASSYSDRNEQYF. V is TRBV6-6 and J is TRBJ2-7; D uncertain. This CDR3 is 13 amino acids long. Germline CDR1 is MNHNY and CDR2 is SVGAGI (reference sequence). Trimming shortened V by 2 bases and J by 5 bases, and 10 bases separated the two germline ends.

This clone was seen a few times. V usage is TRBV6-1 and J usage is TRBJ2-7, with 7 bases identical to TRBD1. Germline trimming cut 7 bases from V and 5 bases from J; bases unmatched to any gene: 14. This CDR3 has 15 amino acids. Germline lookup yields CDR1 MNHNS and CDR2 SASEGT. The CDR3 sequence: CASIIRQGLADEQYF. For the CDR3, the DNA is TGTGCCAGCATTATAAGACAGGGTCTTGCGGACGAGCAGTACTTC.

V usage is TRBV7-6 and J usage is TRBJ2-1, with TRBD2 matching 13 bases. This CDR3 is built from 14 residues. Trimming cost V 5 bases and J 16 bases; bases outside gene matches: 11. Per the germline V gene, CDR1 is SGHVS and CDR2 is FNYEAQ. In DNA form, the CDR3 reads TGTGCCAGCAGCGTATGGACTAGCGGGAGTTTCGGTTTCTTC. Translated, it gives CASSVWTSGSFGFF.

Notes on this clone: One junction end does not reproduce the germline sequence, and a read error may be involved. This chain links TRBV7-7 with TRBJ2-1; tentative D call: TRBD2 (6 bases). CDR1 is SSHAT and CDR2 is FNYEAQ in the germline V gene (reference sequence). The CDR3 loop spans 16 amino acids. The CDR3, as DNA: TGTGCTAGCAGCTTAGCCACCGGGAGTTCCTACAATGAGCAGTTCTTC. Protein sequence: CASSLATGSSYNEQFF.

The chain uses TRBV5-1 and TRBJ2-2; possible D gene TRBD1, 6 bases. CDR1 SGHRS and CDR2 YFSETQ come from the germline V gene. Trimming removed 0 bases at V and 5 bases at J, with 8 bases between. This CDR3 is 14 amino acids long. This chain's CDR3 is CASSLVQGTGELFF. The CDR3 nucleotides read TGCGCCAGCAGCTTGGTACAGGGAACCGGGGAGCTGTTTTTT. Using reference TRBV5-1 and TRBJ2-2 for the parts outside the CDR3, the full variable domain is KAGVTQTPRYLIKTRGQQVTLSCSPISGHRSVSWYQQTPGQGLQFLFEYFSETQRNKGNFPGRFSGRQFSNSRSEMNVSTLELGDSALYLCASSLVQGTGELFFGEGSRLTVL.

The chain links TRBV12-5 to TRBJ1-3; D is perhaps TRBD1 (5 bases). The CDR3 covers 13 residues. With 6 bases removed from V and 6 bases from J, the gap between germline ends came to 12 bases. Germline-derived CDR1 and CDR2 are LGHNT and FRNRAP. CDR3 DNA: TGTGCTAGTGGGTCGGGGGGTTCAAACACCATATATTTT. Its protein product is CASGSGGSNTIYF. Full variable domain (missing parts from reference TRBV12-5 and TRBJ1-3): DARVTQTPRHKVTEMGQEVTMRCQPILGHNTVFWYRQTMMQGLELLAYFRNRAPLDDSGMPKDRFSAEMPDATLATLKIQPSEPRDSAVYFCASGSGGSNTIYFGEGSWLTVV.

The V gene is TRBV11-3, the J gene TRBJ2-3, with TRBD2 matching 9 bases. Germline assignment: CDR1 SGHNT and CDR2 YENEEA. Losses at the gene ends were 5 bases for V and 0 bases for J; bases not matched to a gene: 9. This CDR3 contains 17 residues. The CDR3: CASSLGLAGRSTDTQYF. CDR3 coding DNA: TGTGCCAGCAGCCTAGGGCTAGCGGGGCGTAGCACAGATACGCAGTATTTT.

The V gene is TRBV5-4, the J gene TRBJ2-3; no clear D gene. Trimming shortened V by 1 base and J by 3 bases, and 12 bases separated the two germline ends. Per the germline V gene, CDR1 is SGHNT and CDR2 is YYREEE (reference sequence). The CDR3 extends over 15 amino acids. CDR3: CASSLMLRVTDTQYF. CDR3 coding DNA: TGTGCCAGCAGCTTGATGCTCCGGGTGACAGATACGCAGTATTTT.

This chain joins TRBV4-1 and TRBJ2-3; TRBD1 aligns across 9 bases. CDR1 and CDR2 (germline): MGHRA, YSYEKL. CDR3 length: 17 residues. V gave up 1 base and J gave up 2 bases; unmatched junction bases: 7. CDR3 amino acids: CASSQVGTGKATDTQYF. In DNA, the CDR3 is TGCGCCAGCAGCCAAGTGGGGACAGGGAAAGCCACAGATACGCAGTATTTT.

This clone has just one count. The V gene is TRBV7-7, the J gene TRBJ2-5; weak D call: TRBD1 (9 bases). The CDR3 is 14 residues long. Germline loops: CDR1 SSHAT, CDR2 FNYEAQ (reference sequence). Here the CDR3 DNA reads TGTGCTAGCGGGGCCGGGACAGGGTTTGAGACCCAGTACTTC. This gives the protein CASGAGTGFETQYF.

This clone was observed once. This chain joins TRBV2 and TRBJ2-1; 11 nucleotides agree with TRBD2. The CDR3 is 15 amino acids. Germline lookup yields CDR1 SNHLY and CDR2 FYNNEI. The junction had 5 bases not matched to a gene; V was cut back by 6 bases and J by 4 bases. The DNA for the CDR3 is TGTGCCAGCAGGGAGGGGACTAGCGGATACAATGAGCAGTTCTTC. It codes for CASREGTSGYNEQFF.

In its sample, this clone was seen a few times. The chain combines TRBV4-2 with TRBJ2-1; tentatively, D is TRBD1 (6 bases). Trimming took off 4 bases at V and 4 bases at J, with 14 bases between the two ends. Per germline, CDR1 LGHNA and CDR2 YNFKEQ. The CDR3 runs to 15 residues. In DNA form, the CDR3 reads TGTGCCAGCAGCCCTTCCCGAAGGGGGTACAATGAGCAGTTCTTC. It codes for CASSPSRRGYNEQFF.

The CDR3 reads CASSLEASNEQFF. CDR3 sequence (DNA): TGTGCCAGCAGCTTGGAGGCTAGCAATGAGCAGTTCTTC. The rearrangement uses TRBV5-6 and TRBJ2-1; D ambiguous. Germline V lookup: CDR1 SGHDT, CDR2 YYEEEE. The V gene lost 0 bases and the J gene lost 6 bases, with 7 bases spanning the gap. The CDR3 has 13 residues.

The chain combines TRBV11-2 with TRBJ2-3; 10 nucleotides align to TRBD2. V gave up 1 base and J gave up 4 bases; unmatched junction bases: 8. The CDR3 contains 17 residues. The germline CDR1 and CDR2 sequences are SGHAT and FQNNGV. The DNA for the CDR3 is TGTGCCAGCAGCTTAGTTTCGCTAGCGGGAGTCTCAGATACGCAGTATTTT. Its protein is CASSLVSLAGVSDTQYF.

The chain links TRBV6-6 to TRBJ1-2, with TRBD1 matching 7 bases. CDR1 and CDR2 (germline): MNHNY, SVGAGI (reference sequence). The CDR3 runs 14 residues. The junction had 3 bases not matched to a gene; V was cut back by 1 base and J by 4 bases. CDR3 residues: CASSYWYRGYGYTF. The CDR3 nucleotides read TGTGCCAGCAGTTACTGGTACAGGGGCTATGGCTACACCTTC.

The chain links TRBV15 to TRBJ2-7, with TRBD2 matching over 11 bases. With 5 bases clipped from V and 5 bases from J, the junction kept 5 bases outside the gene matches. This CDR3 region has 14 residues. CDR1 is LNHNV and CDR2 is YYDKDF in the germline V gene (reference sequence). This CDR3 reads CATSVAGGPNEQYF. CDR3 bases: TGTGCCACCAGCGTAGCGGGAGGGCCAAACGAGCAGTACTTC.

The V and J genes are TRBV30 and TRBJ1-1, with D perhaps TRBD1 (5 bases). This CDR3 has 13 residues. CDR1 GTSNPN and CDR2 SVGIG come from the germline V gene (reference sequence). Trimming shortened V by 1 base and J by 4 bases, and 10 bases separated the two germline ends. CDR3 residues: CAWSERGVTEAFF. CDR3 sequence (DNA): TGTGCCTGGAGTGAGCGGGGGGTCACTGAAGCTTTCTTT.

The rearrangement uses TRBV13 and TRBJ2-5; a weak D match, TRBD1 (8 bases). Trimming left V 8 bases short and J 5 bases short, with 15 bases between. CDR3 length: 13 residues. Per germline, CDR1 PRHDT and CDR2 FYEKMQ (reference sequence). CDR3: CASLKQGGETQYF. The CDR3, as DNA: TGTGCCAGCCTTAAACAGGGGGGGGAGACCCAGTACTTC.

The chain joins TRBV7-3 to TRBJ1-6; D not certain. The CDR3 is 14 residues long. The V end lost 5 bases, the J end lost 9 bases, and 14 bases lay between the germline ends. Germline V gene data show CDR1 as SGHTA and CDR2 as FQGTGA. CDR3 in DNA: TGTGCCAGCAGCCCTAGCTCCGGGTCTTCACCCCTCCACTTT. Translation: CASSPSSGSSPLHF.

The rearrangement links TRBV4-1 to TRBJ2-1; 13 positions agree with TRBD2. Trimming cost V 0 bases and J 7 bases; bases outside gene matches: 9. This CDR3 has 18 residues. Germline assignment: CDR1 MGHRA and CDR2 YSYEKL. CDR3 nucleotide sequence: TGCGCCAGCAGCCAAGATCTCGGGACTAGCGGGATGCAGAATGAGCAGTTCTTC. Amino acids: CASSQDLGTSGMQNEQFF.

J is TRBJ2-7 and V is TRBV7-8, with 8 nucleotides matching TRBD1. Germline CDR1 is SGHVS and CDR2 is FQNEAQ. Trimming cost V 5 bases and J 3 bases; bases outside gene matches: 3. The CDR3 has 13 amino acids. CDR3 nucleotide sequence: TGTGCCAGCAGCGAGACAGGGGACTACGAGCAGTACTTC. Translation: CASSETGDYEQYF.

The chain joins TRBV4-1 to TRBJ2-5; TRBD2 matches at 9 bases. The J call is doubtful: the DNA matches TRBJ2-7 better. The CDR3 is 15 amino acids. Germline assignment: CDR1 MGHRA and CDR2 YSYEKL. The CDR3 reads CAAEGREGRGNEQYF. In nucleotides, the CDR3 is TGCGCCGCAGAGGGGCGGGAGGGCCGGGGCAACGAGCAGTACTTC.

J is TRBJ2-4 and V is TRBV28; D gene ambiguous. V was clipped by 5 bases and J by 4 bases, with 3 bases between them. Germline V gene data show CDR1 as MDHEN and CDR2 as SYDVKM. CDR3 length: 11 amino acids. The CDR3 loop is CASSQKNIQYF. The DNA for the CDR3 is TGTGCCAGCAGTCAAAAAAACATTCAGTACTTC.